What follows describes a single TCR beta chain. Its antigen is unknown. The data belong to a study of cytomegalovirus exposure and HLA in healthy donors. Researchers ran the PCR with 60 Vbeta and 13 Jbeta primers. Profiled with immunoSEQ multiplex PCR; TCRdb holds only in-frame clones, not every one. The sample yields about 160,000 clones, 82% seen once. Overall study findings and caveats: Most sequenced TCRs were rare (though some public TCRs occurred in many donors).

The CDR3 length is 17 residues. Trimming left V 1 base short and J 2 bases short, with 18 bases between. CDR1 is SGHAT and CDR2 is FQNNGV in the germline V gene. The sequenced material came from PBMCs. J is TRBJ2-7 and V is TRBV11-2; D possibly corresponds to TRBD2 (6 bases). This receptor was obtained from a girl aged 2-10 years in good health and CMV-seropositive. The CDR3 nucleotides read TGTGCCAGCAGCTTAGTTCGCATTGGGGGGACGCCCTACGAGCAGTACTTC. Translation gives CASSLVRIGGTPYEQYF.